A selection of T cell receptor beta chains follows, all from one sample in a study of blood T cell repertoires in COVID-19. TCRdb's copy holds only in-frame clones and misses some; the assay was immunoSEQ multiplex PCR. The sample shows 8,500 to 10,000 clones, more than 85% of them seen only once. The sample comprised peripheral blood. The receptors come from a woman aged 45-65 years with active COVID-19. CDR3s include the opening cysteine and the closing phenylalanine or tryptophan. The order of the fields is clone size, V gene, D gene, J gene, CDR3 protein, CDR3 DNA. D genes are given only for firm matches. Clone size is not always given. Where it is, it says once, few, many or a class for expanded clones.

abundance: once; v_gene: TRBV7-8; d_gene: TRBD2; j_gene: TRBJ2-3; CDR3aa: CASSPLREGFTDTQYF; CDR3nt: TGTGCCAGCAGCCCACTTCGGGAGGGCTTCACAGATACGCAGTATTTT
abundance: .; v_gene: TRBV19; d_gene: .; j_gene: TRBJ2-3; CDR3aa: CASSIRQGTDTQYF; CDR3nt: TGTGCCAGTAGTATCCGACAGGGCACAGATACGCAGTATTTT
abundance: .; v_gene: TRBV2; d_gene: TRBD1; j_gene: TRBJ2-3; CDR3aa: CASSENGRGPNTQYF; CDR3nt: TGTGCCAGCAGTGAAAATGGCAGGGGGCCGAATACGCAGTATTTT
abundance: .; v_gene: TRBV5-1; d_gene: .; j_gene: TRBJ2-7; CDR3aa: CASSLVGSLPLEQYF; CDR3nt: TGCGCCAGCAGCTTGGTGGGCAGCCTCCCACTGGAGCAGTACTTC
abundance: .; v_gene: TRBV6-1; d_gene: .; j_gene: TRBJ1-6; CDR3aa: CASSESERGRSPLHF; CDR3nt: TGTGCCAGCAGTGAATCCGAAAGGGGTAGGTCACCCCTCCACTTT
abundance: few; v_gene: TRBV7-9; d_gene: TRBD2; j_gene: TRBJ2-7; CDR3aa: CASSLGPAGVPYEQYF; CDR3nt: TGTGCCAGCAGCTTAGGGCCAGCGGGAGTACCCTACGAGCAGTACTTC
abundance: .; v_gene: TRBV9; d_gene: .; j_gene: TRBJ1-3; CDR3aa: CASSVALGNTIYF; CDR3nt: TGTGCCAGCAGCGTAGCTCTAGGAAACACCATATATTTT
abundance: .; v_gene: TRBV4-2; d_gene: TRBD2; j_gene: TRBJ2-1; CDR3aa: CASSKTGTSGYNEQFF; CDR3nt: TGTGCCAGCAGTAAAACCGGGACTAGCGGTTACAATGAGCAGTTCTTC
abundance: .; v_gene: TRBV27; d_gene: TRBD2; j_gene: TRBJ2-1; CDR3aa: CASSFLAGYNEQFF; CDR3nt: TGTGCCAGCAGTTTTCTAGCGGGGTACAATGAGCAGTTCTTC
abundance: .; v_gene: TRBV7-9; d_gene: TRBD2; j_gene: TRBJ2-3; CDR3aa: CASSQLTGLAFADTQYF; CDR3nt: TGTGCCAGCAGCCAACTCACGGGACTAGCATTCGCAGATACGCAGTATTTT
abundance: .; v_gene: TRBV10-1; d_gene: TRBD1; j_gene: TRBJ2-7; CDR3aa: CASPCKGDSLSWYF; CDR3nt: TGCGCCAGCCCCTGCAAAGGGGACAGTCTTAGCTGGTACTTC
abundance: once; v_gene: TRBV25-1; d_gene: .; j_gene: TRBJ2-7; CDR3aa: CASSEFGTPIYEQYF; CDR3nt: TGTGCCAGCAGTGAATTTGGGACACCCATTTACGAGCAGTACTTC
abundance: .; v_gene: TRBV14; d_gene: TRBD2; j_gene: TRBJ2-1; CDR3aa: CASRPGTSGYNEQFF; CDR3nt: TGTGCCAGCAGACCCGGGACTAGCGGATACAATGAGCAGTTCTTC
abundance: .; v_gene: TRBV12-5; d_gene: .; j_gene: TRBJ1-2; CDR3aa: CASGFGQGGGYTF; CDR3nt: TGTGCTAGTGGTTTTGGGCAGGGTGGAGGCTACACCTTC
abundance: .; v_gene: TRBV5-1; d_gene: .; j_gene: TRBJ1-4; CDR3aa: CASSGSGGAEKLFF; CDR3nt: TGCGCCAGCAGCGGGAGCGGAGGGGCTGAAAAACTGTTTTTT
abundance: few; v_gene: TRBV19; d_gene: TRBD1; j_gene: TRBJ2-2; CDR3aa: CASSDRGRDPGELFF; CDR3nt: TGTGCCAGTAGCGACAGGGGGCGCGATCCCGGGGAGCTGTTTTTT
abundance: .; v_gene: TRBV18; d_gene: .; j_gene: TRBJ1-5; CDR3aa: CASSPGGADQPQHF; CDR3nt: TGTGCCAGCTCACCGGGGGGGGCGGATCAGCCCCAGCATTTT
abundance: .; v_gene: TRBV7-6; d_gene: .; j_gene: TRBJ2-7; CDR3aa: CASSPRGYEQYF; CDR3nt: TGTGCCAGCAGCCCAAGGGGGTACGAGCAGTACTTC
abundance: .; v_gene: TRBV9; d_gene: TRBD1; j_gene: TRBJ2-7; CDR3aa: CASSGKTGQGRANEQYF; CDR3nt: TGTGCCAGCAGCGGAAAGACGGGACAGGGGAGAGCGAACGAGCAGTACTTC
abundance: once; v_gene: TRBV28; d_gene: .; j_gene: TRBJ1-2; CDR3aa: CASSLVLANYGYTF; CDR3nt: TGTGCCAGCAGTTTAGTACTGGCTAACTATGGCTACACCTTC
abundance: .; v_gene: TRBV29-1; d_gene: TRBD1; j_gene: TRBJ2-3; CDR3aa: CSVARQGVGTDTQYF; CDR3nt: TGCAGCGTTGCCCGACAGGGTGTGGGCACAGATACGCAGTATTTT
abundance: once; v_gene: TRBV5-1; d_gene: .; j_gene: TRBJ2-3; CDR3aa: CASSLAGAADTQYF; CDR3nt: TGCGCCAGCAGCTTGGCGGGAGCGGCAGATACGCAGTATTTT
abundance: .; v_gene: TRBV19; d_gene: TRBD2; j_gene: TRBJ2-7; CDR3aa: CASSMGLGINYEQYF; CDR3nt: TGTGCCAGTAGTATGGGACTAGGGATCAACTACGAGCAGTACTTC
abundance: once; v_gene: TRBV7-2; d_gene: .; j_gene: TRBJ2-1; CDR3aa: CASSLERGRGAPFF; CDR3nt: TGTGCCAGCAGCTTAGAAAGGGGCAGGGGTGCTCCCTTCTTC
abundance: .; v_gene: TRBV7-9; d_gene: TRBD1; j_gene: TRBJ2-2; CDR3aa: CASSIAGTGNTGELFF; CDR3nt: TGTGCCAGCAGCATAGCCGGGACAGGGAACACCGGGGAGCTGTTTTTT
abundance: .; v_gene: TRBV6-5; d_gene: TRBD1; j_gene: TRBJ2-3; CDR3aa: CASRSRGSTDTQYF; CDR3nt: TGTGCCAGCAGGTCCAGGGGGTCCACAGATACGCAGTATTTT
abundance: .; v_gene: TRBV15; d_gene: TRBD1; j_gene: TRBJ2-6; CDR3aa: CATSRGSPGQGFSSGANVLTF; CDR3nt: TGTGCCACCAGCAGAGGATCACCGGGACAGGGATTTTCCTCTGGGGCCAACGTCCTGACTTTC
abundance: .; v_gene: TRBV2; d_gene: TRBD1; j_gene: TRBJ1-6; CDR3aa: CASTGTGGNNSPLHF; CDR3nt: TGTGCCAGCACCGGGACAGGGGGAAATAATTCACCCCTCCACTTT
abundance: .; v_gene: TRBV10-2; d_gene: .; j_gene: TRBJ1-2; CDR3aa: CASSGAAGGVYTF; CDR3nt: TGCGCCAGCAGTGGGGCAGCGGGGGGTGTCTACACCTTC
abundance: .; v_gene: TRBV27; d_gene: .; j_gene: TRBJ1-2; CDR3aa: CASSLSPGLDKNGYTF; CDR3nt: TGTGCCAGCAGTTTATCTCCCGGACTGGATAAGAATGGCTACACCTTC
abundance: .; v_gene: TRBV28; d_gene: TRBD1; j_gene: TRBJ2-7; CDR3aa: CASSSGQGRVYEQYF; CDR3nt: TGTGCCAGCAGTTCCGGACAGGGGAGGGTCTACGAGCAGTACTTC